Listed here are 18 T cell receptor beta chains from one sample, sequenced in a study of tumor-infiltrating lymphocytes in primary liver carcinoma. A constant-region primer served to make TCR beta cDNA from about 500 ng total RNA. The TCR beta library was amplified through three nested multiplex PCR rounds in a modified ARM-PCR procedure. The two initial PCR rounds, ten to eleven cycles each, used TRBV1-TRBV30 forward and C-beta reverse primers. Each CDR3 protein is one row after TCRdb ran MiXCR on the multiplex PCR reads. The data show 150,000 to 200,000 distinct CDR3 sequences, about 60% seen once. RNA isolated from unsorted whole blood supplied the blood RNA, with germline DNA also extracted. The material sequenced was peripheral blood. The receptors derive from a man aged 40-50 years with primary liver carcinoma and hepatitis B virus infection.

The sample holds a few counts of this clonotype. The chain's CDR3 is CASSHLPEVTETQYF. Here the CDR3 DNA reads TGCGCCAGCAGCCACCTCCCAGAGGTAACAGAGACCCAGTACTTC. This chain connects TRBV4-1 to TRBJ2-5; D not resolved. Germline V gene data show CDR1 as MGHRA and CDR2 as YSYEKL. The CDR3 sequence is 15 residues long. V was shortened by 3 bases and J by 4 bases, with 15 bases between the two germline ends.

A note on this clonotype: Mismatch with germline at one junction end may stem from a read error. The genes are TRBV6-5 and TRBJ1-5, with 7 bases matching TRBD1. Germline V gene lookup returns CDR1 MNHEY and CDR2 SVGAGI. The CDR3 is 14 residues long. CDR3 amino acids: CASRPTGSNQPHHF. As DNA, the CDR3 is TGTGCCAGCAGACCGACAGGGTCCAATCAGCCCCATCATTTT.

The chain recombines TRBV5-4 with TRBJ2-7; TRBD1 matches 8 bases. This CDR3 spans 15 amino acids. The V gene end was trimmed by 4 bases and the J gene end by 3 bases; junction bases not matched to a gene: 9. The germline V gene has CDR1 SGHNT and CDR2 YYREEE (reference sequence). CDR3 residues: CASSPGDRWVYEQYF. CDR3 nucleotides: TGTGCCAGCAGCCCCGGGGACAGGTGGGTCTACGAGCAGTACTTC.

In its sample, this clonotype was seen a few times. This sequence joins TRBV12-3 or TRBV12-4 and TRBJ2-1; 12 nucleotides align to TRBD2. CDR3 length: 14 amino acids. V lost 8 bases and J lost 6; bases outside the gene matches: 5. Here the CDR3 reads CASFASGRANEQFF. The CDR3 DNA reads as TGTGCCAGCTTTGCTAGCGGGAGGGCCAATGAGCAGTTCTTC.

To note about this clonotype: A much bigger clone sits one base away, suggesting this may be a read error. The J gene is TRBJ2-2, the V gene TRBV11-2; D could derive from TRBD1 or TRBD2 (5 bases each). The CDR3 runs to 16 residues. CDR1 SGHAT and CDR2 FQNNGV come from the germline V gene. Trimming removed 8 bases from V and 4 bases from J, with 20 bases in between. DNA for the CDR3: TGTGCCAGCTGGCGACCAGGGAGTCTTAGCACCGGGGAGCTGTTTTTT. This encodes CASWRPGSLSTGELFF.

Of note for this clonotype: With a much larger clone just one base away, this may be a read error. V is TRBV29-1 and J is TRBJ2-1; TRBD1 matches at 7 bases. CDR1 SQVTM and CDR2 ANQGSEA come from the germline V gene. Unmatched junction bases numbered 8, after V lost 8 bases and J lost 4 bases. The CDR3 extends over 13 amino acids. CDR3 sequence (DNA): TGCAGCATCGGGACAGTGGGATACAATGAGCAGTTCTTC. Its protein product is CSIGTVGYNEQFF.

This clonotype was seen a few times. The chain carries TRBV12-3 or TRBV12-4 and TRBJ2-3; 10 bases agree with TRBD2. With V trimmed by 3 bases and J by 4 bases, 1 base remained unmatched. The CDR3 length is 14 residues. CDR3 bases: TGTGCCAGCAGTTTCAGCGGGAGGGCAGATACGCAGTATTTT. Translation: CASSFSGRADTQYF.

V usage is TRBV4-1 and J usage is TRBJ2-6; a possible D gene is TRBD2 (6 bases). This CDR3 contains 19 residues. CDR1 is MGHRA and CDR2 is YSYEKL in the germline V gene. The ends were cut back, 2 bases at V and 4 bases at J, with 21 bases in the middle. The CDR3 DNA is TGCGCCAGCAGCCAAAGGAGGGATTCCGGGATGTCCGGGGCCAACGTCCTGACTTTC. Translated: CASSQRRDSGMSGANVLTF.

V usage is TRBV11-3 and J usage is TRBJ2-1; a possible D gene is TRBD2 (5 bases). The germline V and J ends were trimmed by 1 base and 8 bases, with 24 bases remaining between them. CDR3 length: 18 residues. Germline V gene lookup returns CDR1 SGHNT and CDR2 YENEEA. For the CDR3, the DNA is TGTGCCAGCAGCTTAGGGTTCGGATTTAGCGCGAGATCCCATGAGCAGTTCTTC. Protein sequence: CASSLGFGFSARSHEQFF.

The genes are TRBV20-1 and TRBJ2-7; 11 bases agree with TRBD2. There are 17 residues in the CDR3. The V gene's germline CDR1 is DFQATT and CDR2 SNEGSKA (reference sequence). The V gene end was trimmed by 0 bases and the J gene end by 2 bases; junction bases not matched to a gene: 9. The CDR3 coding sequence is TGCAGTGCTAGAGATCTTACCGCGACTAGCGGGACCTACGAGCAGTACTTC. Its translation: CSARDLTATSGTYEQYF.

In this sample, this clonotype turned up once. This rearrangement joins TRBV2 to TRBJ1-5; 8 bases are shared with TRBD1. Germline V CDR1 and CDR2: SNHLY, FYNNEI. This CDR3 is built from 12 residues. With 8 bases clipped from V and 7 bases from J, the junction kept 4 bases outside the gene matches. The CDR3 bases are TGTGCCAGCCGGACAGGGAGCCAGCCCCAGCATTTT. This encodes CASRTGSQPQHF.

V gene TRBV12-5 combines with J gene TRBJ2-7; 8 positions match TRBD1. The CDR3 runs 13 residues. The germline CDR1 and CDR2 sequences are LGHNT and FRNRAP. DNA of the CDR3: TGTGCGAAGACAGGGGCCAATCCCTACGAGCAGTACTTC. The encoded protein is CAKTGANPYEQYF.

As regards this clonotype: Possible read error: a much larger clone is one base away. The chain employs TRBV29-1 and TRBJ2-7; TRBD2 matches 8 bases. This CDR3 contains 11 residues. From germline, CDR1 is SQVTM and CDR2 ANQGSEA. V shed 8 bases, J shed 6 bases, and the junction held 6 bases outside the gene matches. The chain's CDR3 is CSLREGVEQYF. The DNA of the CDR3 is TGCAGCCTCCGGGAGGGGGTCGAGCAGTACTTC.

This clonotype was seen a single time. The chain is built from TRBV10-3 and TRBJ2-7; tentatively, D is TRBD1 or TRBD2 (5 bases each). This CDR3 region has 13 residues. The V end was cut by 4 bases, the J end by 2 bases, with 9 bases between. CDR1 is ENHRY and CDR2 is SYGVKD in the germline V gene. This CDR3 is CAISVGEPYEQYF. CDR3 bases: TGTGCCATCAGTGTGGGGGAACCCTACGAGCAGTACTTC.

The rearrangement links TRBV6-1 to TRBJ1-6, with TRBD1 matching over 7 bases. The V and J ends lost 2 bases and 8 bases, in that order; junction bases with no gene match: 9. Germline assignment: CDR1 MNHNS and CDR2 SASEGT. The CDR3 has 16 amino acids. The CDR3 DNA reads TGTGCCAGCAGTGAAAGAGGGGGCAGGGGTGATTCACCCCTCCACTTT. Protein sequence: CASSERGGRGDSPLHF.

The chain recombines TRBV4-2 with TRBJ2-1; a possible D gene is TRBD2 (6 bases). The germline CDR1 and CDR2 sequences are LGHNA and YNFKEQ. Deletions cut 1 base from V and 3 bases from J, with 10 bases between. This CDR3 is built from 15 residues. The CDR3 protein is CASSQGLVDYNEQFF. The CDR3 bases are TGTGCCAGCAGCCAAGGACTAGTGGACTACAATGAGCAGTTCTTC.

V is TRBV5-4 and J is TRBJ2-7; 7 bases are shared with TRBD2. Per germline, CDR1 SGHNT and CDR2 YYREEE (reference sequence). V lost 3 bases to trimming and J lost 4 bases; unmatched junction nucleotides: 10. This CDR3 has 15 amino acids. This CDR3 reads CASSSGLVEGYEQYF. The CDR3 bases are TGTGCCAGCAGCTCCGGACTAGTAGAGGGATACGAGCAGTACTTC.

This clonotype showed up many times. This chain links TRBV11-1 with TRBJ2-1; a possible D gene is TRBD2 (6 bases). Germline V gene lookup returns CDR1 SGHAT and CDR2 FQDESV (reference sequence). This CDR3 is built from 15 residues. Between the trimmed V and J ends, which lost 6 bases and 8 bases, there was a span of 20 bases. The CDR3 spells CASSFSGPPGDEQFF. The CDR3 DNA is TGTGCCAGCAGTTTTAGCGGCCCGCCCGGCGATGAGCAGTTCTTC.